These 8 T cell receptor beta chains were all obtained from the same sample, sequenced in a study of blood T cell repertoires in COVID-19. TCRdb's copy holds only in-frame clones and misses some; the assay was immunoSEQ multiplex PCR. This table holds 200,000 to 300,000 clones, roughly 81% found once. Specimen: peripheral blood. All receptors come from a woman of 80 years or more with COVID-19, enrolled during active disease.

The J gene is TRBJ2-1, the V gene TRBV6-2 or TRBV6-3, with TRBD2 identical over 7 bases. Germline V CDR1 and CDR2: MNHEY, SVGEGT. CDR3 length equals 14 residues. V lost 4 bases, J lost 7 bases, and 7 bases stayed unmatched. The CDR3 region has the DNA TGTGCCAGCAGTTTTCGGCTAGCGGCGAATGAGCAGTTCTTC. Translated, it gives CASSFRLAANEQFF.

The table lists this clone with a count of one. V usage is TRBV19 and J usage is TRBJ1-4; the D is unclear. Germline values: CDR1 LNHDA, CDR2 SQIVND (reference sequence). The length of the CDR3 is 12 residues. Trimming removed 5 bases from V and 6 bases from J, with 7 bases in between. In nucleotides, the CDR3 is TGTGCCAGTAGTCCCCTAGATGAAAAACTGTTTTTT. Translating it yields CASSPLDEKLFF. Combining the CDR3 with reference TRBV19 and TRBJ1-4 gives the whole variable domain DGGITQSPKYLFRKEGQNVTLSCEQNLNHDAMYWYRQDPGQGLRLIYYSQIVNDFQKGDIAEGYSVSREKKESFPLTVTSAQKNPTAFYLCASSPLDEKLFFGSGTQLSVL.

The chain recombines TRBV7-8 with TRBJ1-1; D call uncertain. The CDR3 has 14 residues. Germline loops: CDR1 SGHVS, CDR2 FQNEAQ. The V end was cut by 2 bases, the J end by 0 bases, with 7 bases between. For the CDR3, the DNA is TGTGCCAGCAGCTTAAATTTCTTGAACACTGAAGCTTTCTTT. This translates into CASSLNFLNTEAFF. The entire variable domain, with the rest obtained from reference TRBV7-8 and TRBJ1-1, is as follows: GAGVSQSPRYKVAKRGQDVALRCDPISGHVSLFWYQQALGQGPEFLTYFQNEAQLDKSGLPSDRFFAERPEGSVSTLKIQRTQQEDSAVYLCASSLNFLNTEAFFGQGTRLTVV.

The chain combines TRBV6-2 or TRBV6-3 with TRBJ1-5; D unresolved. Germline V CDR1 and CDR2: MNHEY, SVGEGT. V gave up 5 bases and J gave up 5 bases, with 16 bases separating them. The CDR3 length is 15 residues. CDR3 sequence (DNA): TGTGCCAGCAGTCGAACGGGAGGCCCCTATCAGCCCCAGCATTTT. It codes for CASSRTGGPYQPQHF.

The rearrangement joins TRBV6-2 or TRBV6-3 to TRBJ2-7; maybe TRBD1 (6 bases). Germline-derived CDR1 and CDR2 are MNHEY and SVGEGT. This CDR3 region has 13 residues. V was clipped by 2 bases and J by 2 bases, with 7 bases between them. The CDR3 DNA is TGTGCCAGCAGTTACGGACAGCCCTACGAGCAGTACTTC. Translating gives CASSYGQPYEQYF.

This clone turned up a few times. This chain uses TRBV10-3 with TRBJ2-7, with TRBD2 identical over 12 bases. The CDR3 totals 15 residues. V dropped 0 bases and J dropped 6; count of bases not matched to a gene: 3. Germline V CDR1 and CDR2: ENHRY, SYGVKD. CDR3 amino acids: CAISESTSGSGEQYF. CDR3 nucleotide sequence: TGTGCCATCAGTGAGTCGACTAGCGGGAGTGGCGAGCAGTACTTC.

The rearrangement uses TRBV7-8 and TRBJ1-1, with 8 bases identical to TRBD1. CDR3 size: 17 residues. Germline lookup yields CDR1 SGHVS and CDR2 FQNEAQ. V trimming: 5 bases; J trimming: 1 base; junction bases outside the gene matches: 12. CDR3 DNA sequence: TGTGCCAGCAGCCCAGTCCCACGACAGGGGAAGAACACTGAAGCTTTCTTT. It is translated as CASSPVPRQGKNTEAFF.

This clone was counted a few times. CDR3 DNA sequence: TGCGCCAGCAGGAGACAGGGGGTCGAAACTAATGAAAAACTGTTTTTT. Protein sequence: CASRRQGVETNEKLFF. J is TRBJ1-4 and V is TRBV23-1; the match to TRBD1 covers 9 bases. TRBV23-1 is an open reading frame whose function is uncertain. With V trimmed by 6 bases and J by 1 base, 6 bases remained unmatched. The CDR3 length is 16 residues.